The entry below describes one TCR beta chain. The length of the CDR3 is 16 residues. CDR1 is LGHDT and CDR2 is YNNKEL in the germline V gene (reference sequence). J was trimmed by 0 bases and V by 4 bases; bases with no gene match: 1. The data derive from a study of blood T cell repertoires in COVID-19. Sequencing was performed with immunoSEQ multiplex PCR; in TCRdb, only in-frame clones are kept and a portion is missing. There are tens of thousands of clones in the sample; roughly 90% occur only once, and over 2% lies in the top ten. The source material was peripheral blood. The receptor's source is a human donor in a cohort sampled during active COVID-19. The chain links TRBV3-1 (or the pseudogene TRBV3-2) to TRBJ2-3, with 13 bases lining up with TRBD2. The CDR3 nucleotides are TGTGCCAGCAGCCGACTAGCGGGGGGCAGCACAGATACGCAGTATTTT. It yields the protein CASSRLAGGSTDTQYF.